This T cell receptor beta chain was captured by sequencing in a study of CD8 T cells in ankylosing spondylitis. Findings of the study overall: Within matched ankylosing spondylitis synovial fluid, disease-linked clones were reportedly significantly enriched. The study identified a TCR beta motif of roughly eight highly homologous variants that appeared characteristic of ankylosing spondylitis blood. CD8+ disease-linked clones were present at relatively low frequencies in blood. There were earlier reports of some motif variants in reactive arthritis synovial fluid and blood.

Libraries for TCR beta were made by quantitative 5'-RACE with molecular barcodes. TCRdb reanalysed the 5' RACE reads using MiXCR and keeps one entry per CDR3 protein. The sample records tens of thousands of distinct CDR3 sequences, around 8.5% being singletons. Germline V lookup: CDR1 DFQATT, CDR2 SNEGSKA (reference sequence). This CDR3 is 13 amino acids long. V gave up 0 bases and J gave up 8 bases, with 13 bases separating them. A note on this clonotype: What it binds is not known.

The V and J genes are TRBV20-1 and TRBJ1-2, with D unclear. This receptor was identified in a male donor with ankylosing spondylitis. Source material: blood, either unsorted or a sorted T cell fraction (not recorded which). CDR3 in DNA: TGCAGTGCTAGAGAGAAGGGTCGTGGAGGCTACACCTTC. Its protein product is CSAREKGRGGYTF.